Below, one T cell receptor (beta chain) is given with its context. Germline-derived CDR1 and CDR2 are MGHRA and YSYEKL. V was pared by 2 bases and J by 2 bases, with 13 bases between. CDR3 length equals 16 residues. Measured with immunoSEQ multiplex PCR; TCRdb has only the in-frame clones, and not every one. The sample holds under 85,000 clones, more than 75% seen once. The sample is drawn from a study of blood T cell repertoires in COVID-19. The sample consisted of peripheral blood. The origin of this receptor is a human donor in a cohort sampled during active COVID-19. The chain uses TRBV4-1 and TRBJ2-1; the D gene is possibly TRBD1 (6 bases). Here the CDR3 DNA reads TGCGCCAGCAGCCAAACGGGAAAGGGGGCCTACAATGAGCAGTTCTTC. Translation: CASSQTGKGAYNEQFF.